This T cell receptor beta chain originates from a study of blood T cell repertoires in COVID-19. Participant reports of clinical history set cohort assignment. Among Cohort 3 donors, those recovered had two negative PCRs, clearance, or symptom resolution. The germline V gene has CDR1 MDHEN and CDR2 SYDVKM. V lost 5 bases and J 2 bases, leaving 9 bases between the germline ends. This CDR3 spans 13 amino acids. Per the authors' pipeline: Counts of nucleated cells, estimated from reference gene primer amplification, were obtained. This table comes from immunoSEQ multiplex PCR, and its TCRdb copy is limited to in-frame clones, with some not included. Clone size and V and J calls were adopted from that table, with D and trimming inferred from the DNA. Of about 270,000 clones in the sample, around 91% are singletons; the top ten hold 2.4%.

V is TRBV28 and J is TRBJ1-1; no clear D. The sequence was collected from a woman under 30 who had recovered from COVID-19. The sample taken for sequencing was PBMCs or T cells enriched from blood (not recorded which). CDR3 nucleotide sequence: TGTGCCAGCAGTCGCGGTACAAACACTGAAGCTTTCTTT. It yields the protein CASSRGTNTEAFF.